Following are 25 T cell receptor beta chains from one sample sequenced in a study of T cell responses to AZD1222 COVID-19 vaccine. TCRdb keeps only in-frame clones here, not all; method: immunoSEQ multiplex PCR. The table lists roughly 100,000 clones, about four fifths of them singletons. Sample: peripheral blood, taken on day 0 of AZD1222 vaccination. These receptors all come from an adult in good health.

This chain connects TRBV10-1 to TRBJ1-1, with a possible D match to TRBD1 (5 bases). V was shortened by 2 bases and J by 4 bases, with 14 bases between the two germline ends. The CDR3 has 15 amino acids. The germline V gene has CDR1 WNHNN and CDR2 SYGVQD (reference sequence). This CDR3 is CASSENPGGSTEAFF. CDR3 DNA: TGCGCCAGCAGTGAGAATCCCGGGGGTAGCACTGAAGCTTTCTTT.

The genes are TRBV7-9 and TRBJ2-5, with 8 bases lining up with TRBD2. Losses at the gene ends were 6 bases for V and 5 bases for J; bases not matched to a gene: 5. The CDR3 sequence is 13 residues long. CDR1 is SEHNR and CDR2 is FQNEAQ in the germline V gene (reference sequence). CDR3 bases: TGTGCCAGCAGTTCCGGCGGGGGGGAGACCCAGTACTTC. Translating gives CASSSGGGETQYF.

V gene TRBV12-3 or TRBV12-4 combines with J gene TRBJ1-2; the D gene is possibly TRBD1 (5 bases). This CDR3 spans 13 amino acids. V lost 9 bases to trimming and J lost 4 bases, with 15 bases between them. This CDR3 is CASSAGHFYGYTF. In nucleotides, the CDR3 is TGTGCCAGTTCGGCCGGACACTTCTATGGCTACACCTTC.

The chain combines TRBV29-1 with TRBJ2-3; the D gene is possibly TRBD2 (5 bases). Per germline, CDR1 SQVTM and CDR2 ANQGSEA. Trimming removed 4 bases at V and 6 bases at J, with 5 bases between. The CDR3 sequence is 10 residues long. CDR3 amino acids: CSVGEDTQYF. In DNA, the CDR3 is TGCAGCGTTGGGGAGGATACGCAGTATTTT.

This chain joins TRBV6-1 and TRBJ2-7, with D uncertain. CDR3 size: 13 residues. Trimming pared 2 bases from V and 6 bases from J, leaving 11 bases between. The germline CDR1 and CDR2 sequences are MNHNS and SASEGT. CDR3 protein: CASSEWELLEQYF. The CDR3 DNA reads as TGTGCCAGCAGTGAATGGGAACTTCTCGAGCAGTACTTC.

The CDR3 DNA reads TGTGCCAGTAGTATCGTGCCAGGGCACTATGGCTACACCTTC. It specifies CASSIVPGHYGYTF. The chain has TRBV19 and TRBJ1-2, with D perhaps matching TRBD1 (5 bases). Germline CDR1 LNHDA, CDR2 SQIVND (reference sequence). The V end lost 3 bases, the J end lost 3 bases, and 11 bases lay between the germline ends. This CDR3 has 14 residues.

CDR3 bases: TGTGCCACCAAACCTACTAGGACAGCCTGGGATGGCTACACCTTC. Translating gives CATKPTRTAWDGYTF. V usage is TRBV27 and J usage is TRBJ1-2; possibly TRBD1 for D (6 bases). The CDR3 is 15 amino acids. The germline V and J ends were trimmed by 10 bases and 6 bases, with 24 bases remaining between them. Germline V gene lookup returns CDR1 MNHEY and CDR2 SMNVEV (reference sequence).

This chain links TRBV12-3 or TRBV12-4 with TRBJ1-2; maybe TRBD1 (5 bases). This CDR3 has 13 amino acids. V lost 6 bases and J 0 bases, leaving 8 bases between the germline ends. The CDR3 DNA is TGTGCCAGCAGCGACAGCCCTAACTATGGCTACACCTTC. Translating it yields CASSDSPNYGYTF.

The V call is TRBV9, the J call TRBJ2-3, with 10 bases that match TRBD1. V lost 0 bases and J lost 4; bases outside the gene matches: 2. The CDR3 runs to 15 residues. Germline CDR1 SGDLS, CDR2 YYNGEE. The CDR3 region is CASSVAGTGADTQYF. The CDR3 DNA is TGTGCCAGCAGCGTAGCGGGGACAGGGGCAGATACGCAGTATTTT.

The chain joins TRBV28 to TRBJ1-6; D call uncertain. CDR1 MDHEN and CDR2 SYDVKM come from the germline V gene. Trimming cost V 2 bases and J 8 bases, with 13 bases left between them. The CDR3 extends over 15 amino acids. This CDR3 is CASSLRSAGDSPLHF. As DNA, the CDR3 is TGTGCCAGCAGTTTAAGGTCAGCAGGCGATTCACCCCTCCACTTT.

Written as DNA, the CDR3 is TGTGCCAGCAGCAAAGACCAGGGGGGATATAATTCACCCCTCCACTTT. As protein: CASSKDQGGYNSPLHF. The chain couples TRBV11-2 to TRBJ1-6; 7 bases align to TRBD1. The CDR3 is 16 residues long. Germline CDR1 reads SGHAT; CDR2 reads FQNNGV. The trim removed 5 bases at V and 4 bases at J, leaving 8 bases unmatched.

This chain's CDR3 is CASSLVTRGGNTGELFF. In DNA, the CDR3 is TGTGCCAGCAGCTTAGTTACGCGGGGGGGAAACACCGGGGAGCTGTTTTTT. The chain carries TRBV7-6 and TRBJ2-2; 9 nucleotides line up with TRBD2. Germline-derived CDR1 and CDR2 are SGHVS and FNYEAQ. This CDR3 is 17 amino acids long. Unmatched junction bases numbered 5, after V lost 1 base and J lost 2 bases.

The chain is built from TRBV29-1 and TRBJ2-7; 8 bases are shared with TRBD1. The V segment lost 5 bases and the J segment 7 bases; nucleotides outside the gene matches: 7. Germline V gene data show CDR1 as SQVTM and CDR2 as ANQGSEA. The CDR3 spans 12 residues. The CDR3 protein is CSVQQGANEQYF. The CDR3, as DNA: TGCAGCGTTCAGCAGGGGGCAAATGAGCAGTACTTC.

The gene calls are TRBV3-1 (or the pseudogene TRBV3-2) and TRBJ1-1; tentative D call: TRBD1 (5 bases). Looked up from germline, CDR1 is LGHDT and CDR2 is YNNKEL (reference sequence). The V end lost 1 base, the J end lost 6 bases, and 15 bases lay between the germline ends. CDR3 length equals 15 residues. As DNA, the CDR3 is TGTGCCAGCAGCCAAGTAGGAGCAGGGAGCGCTGAAGCTTTCTTT. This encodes CASSQVGAGSAEAFF.

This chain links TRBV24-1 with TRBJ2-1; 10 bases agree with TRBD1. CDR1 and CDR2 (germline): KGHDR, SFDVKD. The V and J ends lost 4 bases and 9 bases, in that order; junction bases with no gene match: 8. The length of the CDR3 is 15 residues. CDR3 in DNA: TGTGCCACCAGTGACCCACGACAGGGGGCTATTGAGCAGTTCTTC. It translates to CATSDPRQGAIEQFF.

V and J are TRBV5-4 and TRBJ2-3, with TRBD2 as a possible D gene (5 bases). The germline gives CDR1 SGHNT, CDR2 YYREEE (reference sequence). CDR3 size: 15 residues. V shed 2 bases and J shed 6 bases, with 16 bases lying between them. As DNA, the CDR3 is TGTGCCAGCAGCTTCCGGCAAGTTGTAGCGGATACGCAGTATTTT. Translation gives CASSFRQVVADTQYF.

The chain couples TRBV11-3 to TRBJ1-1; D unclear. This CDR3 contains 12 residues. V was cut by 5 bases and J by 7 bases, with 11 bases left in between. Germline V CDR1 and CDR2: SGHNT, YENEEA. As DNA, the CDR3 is TGTGCCAGCAGCGACGACCGGGATGAAGCTTTCTTT. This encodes CASSDDRDEAFF.

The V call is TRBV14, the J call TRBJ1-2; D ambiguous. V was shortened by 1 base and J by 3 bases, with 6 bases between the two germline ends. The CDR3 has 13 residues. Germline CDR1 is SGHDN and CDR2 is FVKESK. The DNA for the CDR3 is TGTGCCAGCAGCCAAGGGCGATACTATGGCTACACCTTC. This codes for CASSQGRYYGYTF.

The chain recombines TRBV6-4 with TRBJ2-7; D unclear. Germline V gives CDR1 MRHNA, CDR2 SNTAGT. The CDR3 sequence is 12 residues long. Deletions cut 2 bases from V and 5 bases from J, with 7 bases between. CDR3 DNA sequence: TGTGCCAGCAGTGACCCAGAGGACGAGCAGTACTTC. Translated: CASSDPEDEQYF.

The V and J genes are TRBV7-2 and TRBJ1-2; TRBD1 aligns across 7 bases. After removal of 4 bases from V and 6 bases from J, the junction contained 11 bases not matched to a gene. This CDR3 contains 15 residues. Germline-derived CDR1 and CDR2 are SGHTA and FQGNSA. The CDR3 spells CASSSRDREFNGYTF. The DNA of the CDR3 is TGTGCCAGCAGCTCGCGTGACAGGGAATTCAATGGCTACACCTTC. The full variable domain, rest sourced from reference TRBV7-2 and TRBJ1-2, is GAGVSQSPSNKVTEKGKDVELRCDPISGHTALYWYRQSLGQGLEFLIYFQGNSAPDKSGLPSDRFSAERTGGSVSTLTIQRTQQEDSAVYLCASSSRDREFNGYTFGSGTRLTVV.

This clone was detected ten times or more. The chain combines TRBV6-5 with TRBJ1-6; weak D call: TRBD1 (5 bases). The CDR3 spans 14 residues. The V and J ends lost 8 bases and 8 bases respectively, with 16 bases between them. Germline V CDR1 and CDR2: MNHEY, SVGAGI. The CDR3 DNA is TGTGCCAGCGGAAGGACCGGGGCGGATTCACCCCTCCACTTT. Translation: CASGRTGADSPLHF.

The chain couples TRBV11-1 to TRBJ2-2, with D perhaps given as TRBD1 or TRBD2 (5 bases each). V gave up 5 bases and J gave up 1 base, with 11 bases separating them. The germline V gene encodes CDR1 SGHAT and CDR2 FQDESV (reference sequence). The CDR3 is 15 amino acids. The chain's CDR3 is CASSKGPLNTGELFF. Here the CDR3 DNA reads TGTGCCAGCAGCAAGGGACCTCTGAACACCGGGGAGCTGTTTTTT.

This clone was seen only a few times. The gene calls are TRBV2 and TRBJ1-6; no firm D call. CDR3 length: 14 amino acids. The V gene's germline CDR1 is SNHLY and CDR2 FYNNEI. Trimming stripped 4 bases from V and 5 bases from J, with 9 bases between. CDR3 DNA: TGTGCCAGCAGTGTTATTCAGCATAATTCACCCCTCCACTTT. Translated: CASSVIQHNSPLHF.

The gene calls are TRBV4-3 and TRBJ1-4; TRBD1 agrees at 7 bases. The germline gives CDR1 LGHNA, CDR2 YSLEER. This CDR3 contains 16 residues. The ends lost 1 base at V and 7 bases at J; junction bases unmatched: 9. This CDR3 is CASSQGMGRGPEKLFF. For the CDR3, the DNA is TGCGCCAGCAGCCAAGGGATGGGGAGGGGGCCTGAAAAACTGTTTTTT.

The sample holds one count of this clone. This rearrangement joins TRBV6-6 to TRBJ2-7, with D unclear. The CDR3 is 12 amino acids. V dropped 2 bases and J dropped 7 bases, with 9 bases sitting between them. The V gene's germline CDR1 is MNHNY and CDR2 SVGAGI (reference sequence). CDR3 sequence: CASSYGGMEQYF. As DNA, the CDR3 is TGTGCCAGCAGTTACGGTGGAATGGAGCAGTACTTC.